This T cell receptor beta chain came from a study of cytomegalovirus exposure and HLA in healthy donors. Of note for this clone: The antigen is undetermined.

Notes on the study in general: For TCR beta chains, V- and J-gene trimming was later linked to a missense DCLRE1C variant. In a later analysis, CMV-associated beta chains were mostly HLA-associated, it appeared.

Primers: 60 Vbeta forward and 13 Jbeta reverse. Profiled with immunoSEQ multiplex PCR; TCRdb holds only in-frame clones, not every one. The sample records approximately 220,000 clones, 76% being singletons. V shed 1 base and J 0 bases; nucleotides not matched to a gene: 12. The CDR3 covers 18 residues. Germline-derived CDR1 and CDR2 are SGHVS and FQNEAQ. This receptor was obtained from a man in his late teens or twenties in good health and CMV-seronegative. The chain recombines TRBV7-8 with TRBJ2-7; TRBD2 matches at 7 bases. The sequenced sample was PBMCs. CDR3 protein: CASSLGVGGRDISYEQYF. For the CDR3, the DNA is TGTGCCAGCAGCTTAGGGGTAGGAGGGAGGGATATCTCCTACGAGCAGTACTTC.